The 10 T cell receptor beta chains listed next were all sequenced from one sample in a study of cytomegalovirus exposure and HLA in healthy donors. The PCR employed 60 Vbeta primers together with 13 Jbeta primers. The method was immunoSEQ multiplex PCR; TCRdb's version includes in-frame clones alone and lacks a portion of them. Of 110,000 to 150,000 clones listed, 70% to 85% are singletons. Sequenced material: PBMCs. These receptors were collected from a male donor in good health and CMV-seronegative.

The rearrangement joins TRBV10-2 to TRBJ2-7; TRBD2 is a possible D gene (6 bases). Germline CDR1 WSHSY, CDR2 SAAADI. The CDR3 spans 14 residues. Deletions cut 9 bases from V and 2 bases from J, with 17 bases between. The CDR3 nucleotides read TGCGCCAGTTCACTAGCAGGGACCCCCTACGAGCAGTACTTC. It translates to CASSLAGTPYEQYF.

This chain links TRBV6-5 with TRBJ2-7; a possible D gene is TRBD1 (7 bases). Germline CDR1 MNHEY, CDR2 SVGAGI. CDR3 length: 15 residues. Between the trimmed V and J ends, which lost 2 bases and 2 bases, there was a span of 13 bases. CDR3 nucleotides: TGTGCCAGCAGTTACCTCGGGGGACAGACCTACGAGCAGTACTTC. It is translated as CASSYLGGQTYEQYF.

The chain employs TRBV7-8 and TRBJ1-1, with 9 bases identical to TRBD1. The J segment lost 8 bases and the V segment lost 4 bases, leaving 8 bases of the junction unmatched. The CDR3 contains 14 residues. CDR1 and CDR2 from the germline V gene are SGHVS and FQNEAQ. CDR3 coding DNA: TGTGCCAGCAGCTCAAATACCGACAGGGGGGAAGCTTTCTTT. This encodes CASSSNTDRGEAFF.

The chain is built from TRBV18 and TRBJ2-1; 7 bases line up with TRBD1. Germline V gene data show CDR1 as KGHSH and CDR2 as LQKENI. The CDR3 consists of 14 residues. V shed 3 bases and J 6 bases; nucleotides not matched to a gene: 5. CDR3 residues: CASSPVAGGNEQFF. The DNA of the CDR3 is TGTGCCAGCTCACCGGTCGCAGGGGGCAATGAGCAGTTCTTC.

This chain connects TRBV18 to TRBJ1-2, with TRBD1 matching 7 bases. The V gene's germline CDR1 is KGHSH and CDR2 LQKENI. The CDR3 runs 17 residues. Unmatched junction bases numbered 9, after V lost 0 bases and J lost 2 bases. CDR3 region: CASSPPVPGGRNYGYTF. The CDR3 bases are TGTGCCAGCTCACCACCGGTCCCAGGGGGGAGGAACTATGGCTACACCTTC.

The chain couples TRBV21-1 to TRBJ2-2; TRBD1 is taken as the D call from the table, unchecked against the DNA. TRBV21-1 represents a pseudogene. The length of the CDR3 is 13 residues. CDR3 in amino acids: CASSQGDTGELFF. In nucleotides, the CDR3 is TGTGCCAGCAGTCAGGGGGACACCGGGGAGCTGTTTTTT.

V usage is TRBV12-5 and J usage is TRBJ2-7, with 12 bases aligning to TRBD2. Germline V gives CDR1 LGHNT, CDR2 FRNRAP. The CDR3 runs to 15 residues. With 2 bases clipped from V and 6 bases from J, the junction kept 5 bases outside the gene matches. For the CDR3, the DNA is TGTGCTAGTGGTTTGATACTAGCGGGAGGAAGCGAGCAGTACTTC. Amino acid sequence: CASGLILAGGSEQYF.

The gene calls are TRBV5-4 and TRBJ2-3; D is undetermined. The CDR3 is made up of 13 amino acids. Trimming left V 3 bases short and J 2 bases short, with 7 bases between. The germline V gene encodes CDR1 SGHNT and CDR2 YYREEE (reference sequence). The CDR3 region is CASSYFYTDTQYF. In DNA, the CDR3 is TGTGCCAGCAGCTACTTCTACACAGATACGCAGTATTTT.

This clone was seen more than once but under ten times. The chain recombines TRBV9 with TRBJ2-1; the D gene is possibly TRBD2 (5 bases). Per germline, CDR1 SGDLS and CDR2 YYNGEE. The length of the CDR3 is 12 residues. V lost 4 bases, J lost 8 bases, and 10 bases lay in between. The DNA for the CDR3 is TGTGCCAGCAGCCTCGTCGGGGATGAGCAGTTCTTC. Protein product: CASSLVGDEQFF.

The CDR3 loop is CASASYEQYF. In DNA, the CDR3 is TGTGCCAGCGCGTCCTACGAGCAGTACTTC. The chain couples TRBV2 to TRBJ2-7; D gene ambiguous. CDR1 is SNHLY and CDR2 is FYNNEI in the germline V gene. CDR3 length: 10 residues. V was trimmed by 8 bases and J by 1 base, leaving 3 bases between them.